A selection of T cell receptor beta chains follows, all from one sample in a study of graft-versus-host responses after intestinal transplantation. The antigens these receptors bind are not known. Sequenced by immunoSEQ multiplex PCR; TCRdb stores in-frame clones only, minus some. The data contain 80,000 to 85,000 clones, 90% to 95% of them singletons. Material: unstimulated CD4+ T cells sorted from spleen or lymph node cells, obtained before intestinal transplant. Receptors were obtained from a human donor who received an intestinal transplant. Both conserved end residues are part of each CDR3. The D gene is left open where the match is weak. Size tells how often a clone was seen (once, few, many) or the class of an expanded clone, and some rows leave it out.

>TRBJ1-2|-|-|TRBV19
TGTGCCAGTAGTATAGAGGGGAGTGGAGGCTACACCTTC
CASSIEGSGGYTF
>TRBJ2-5|-|-|TRBV20-1
TGCAGTGTTATGGGGAGGGAGACCCAGTACTTC
CSVMGRETQYF
>TRBJ2-7|-|once|TRBV19
TGTGCCAGTAGTCCCGACCAGGGCATCTCCTACGAGCAGTACTTC
CASSPDQGISYEQYF
>TRBJ1-2|-|-|TRBV18
TGTGCCAGCTCAACGACAGGTGACTCTGGAGATGGCTACACCTTC
CASSTTGDSGDGYTF
>TRBJ2-7|-|-|TRBV7-9
TGTGCCAGCAGCTTAGCGGGCAACCACCCCCACGAGCAGTACTTC
CASSLAGNHPHEQYF
>TRBJ2-2|-|-|TRBV7-2
TGTGCCAGCAGCTTAGCACGGGGGAACACCGGGGAGCTGTTTTTT
CASSLARGNTGELFF
>TRBJ2-3|TRBD1|-|TRBV19
TGTGCCAGTAGCTACAGGGGGGACACAGATACGCAGTATTTT
CASSYRGDTDTQYF
>TRBJ2-7|-|-|TRBV19
TGTGCCAGTACCAACGGGCGGGGGCCCTACGAGCAGTACTTC
CASTNGRGPYEQYF
>TRBJ2-2|TRBD2|-|TRBV7-6
TGTGCCAGCAGCTTAGCTGGGACTACCTACACCGGGGAGCTGTTTTTT
CASSLAGTTYTGELFF
>TRBJ1-2|TRBD1|-|TRBV15
TGTGCCACCAGCCGAGACGACAGGGGATACTATGGCTACACCTTC
CATSRDDRGYYGYTF
>TRBJ2-5|TRBD1|-|TRBV28
TGTGCCAGCAGTCCAGTTGGGACAGAGGAACAAGAGACCCAGTACTTC
CASSPVGTEEQETQYF
>TRBJ2-2|-|-|TRBV2
TGTGCCAGCAGTCGACAAGACAGTCTACTAACCGGGGAGCTGTTTTTT
CASSRQDSLLTGELFF
>TRBJ2-1|TRBD2|-|TRBV5-1
TGCGCCAGCAGCTTCCTGACTAGCGGGACTACCTCCTACAATGAGCAGTTCTTC
CASSFLTSGTTSYNEQFF
>TRBJ2-2|-|-|TRBV4-3
TGCGCCAGCAGCCGGGCTCTCGGGACTCTGAACACCGGGGAGCTGTTTTTT
CASSRALGTLNTGELFF
>TRBJ2-7|-|few|TRBV2
TGTGCCAGCAGTGACCACAGAGACGAGCAGTACTTC
CASSDHRDEQYF
>TRBJ1-2|TRBD1|-|TRBV15
TGTGCCACCAGCGGCGAAGACAGGGGGCTTCATGGCTACACCTTC
CATSGEDRGLHGYTF
>TRBJ2-7|-|-|TRBV5-4
TGTGCCAGCAGCTTGGCGGTCGGGGAGGCCTACGAGCAGTACTTC
CASSLAVGEAYEQYF
>TRBJ1-2|TRBD1|-|TRBV18
TGTGCCAGCTCACTCACAGGGGACCCGAACTATGGCTACACCTTC
CASSLTGDPNYGYTF
>TRBJ2-3|-|-|TRBV15
TGTGCCACCAGCGGTGCGCAGGGGTTTATAAATACGCAGTATTTT
CATSGAQGFINTQYF
>TRBJ1-1|-|-|TRBV28
TGTGCCAGCAGTCGGAGGGTGGGCACTGAAGCTTTCTTT
CASSRRVGTEAFF
>TRBJ2-1|-|-|TRBV30
TGTGCCTGGAGTAACCCGGCCCCCCGACTCGCCGATGAGCAGTTCTTC
CAWSNPAPRLADEQFF
>TRBJ2-7|-|few|TRBV6-1
TGTGCCAGCTCTCGAACGGGGGAGTACGAGCAGTACTTC
CASSRTGEYEQYF
>TRBJ2-7|TRBD1|few|TRBV2
TGTGCCAGCAGGGCGGGACAGGGGTCCTCCTACGAGCAGTACTTC
CASRAGQGSSYEQYF
>TRBJ1-6|-|-|TRBV28
TGTGCCAGCAGACTCATCAGGGGTTCCAATTCACCCCTCCACTTT
CASRLIRGSNSPLHF
>TRBJ1-2|-|once|TRBV10-3
TGTGCCGTACAGAGACAGACCGGGCCCTACTATGGCTACACCTTC
CAVQRQTGPYYGYTF